This TCR beta chain was sequenced for a study of blood T cell repertoires in COVID-19. Study background: Collection of acute and convalescent COVID-19 samples took place in the United States, Italy and Spain.

Sequencing used immunoSEQ multiplex PCR; TCRdb keeps in-frame clones, though not all of them. Of 140,000 or so clones in the sample, around 79% were seen once. V shed 6 bases and J 1 base; nucleotides not matched to a gene: 5. The CDR3 has 15 amino acids. Germline values: CDR1 LNHDA, CDR2 SQIVND (reference sequence). V gene TRBV19 combines with J gene TRBJ2-1; 8 bases fit TRBD2. Sequencing was performed on peripheral blood. This receptor was obtained from a man in his forties or fifties with active or convalescent COVID-19. CDR3 bases: TGTGCCAGTAGAGGGACTAGTATGTCCTACAATGAGCAGTTCTTC. It translates to CASRGTSMSYNEQFF.